This T cell receptor beta chain derives from a study of blood T cell repertoires in COVID-19. Study in general: Acute and convalescent COVID-19 specimens originated in the United States, Italy and Spain.

This clone has a single count. Between the trimmed V and J ends, which lost 1 base and 3 bases, there was a span of 9 bases. The CDR3 consists of 15 residues. The germline CDR1 and CDR2 sequences are SGHVS and FNYEAQ. In the study's own analysis: By means of reference gene primer amplification, nucleated cell counts were estimated. Assay used: immunoSEQ multiplex PCR; TCRdb lists only in-frame clones, some missing. V and J calls and clone size are those listed in that table; D and trimming were worked out from the DNA. In the table there are some 20,000 clones, roughly 89% of which are singletons. The sequence derives from a human donor in a cohort sampled during active COVID-19. Material for sequencing was peripheral blood. The rearrangement joins TRBV7-6 to TRBJ1-4, with D possibly matching TRBD1 (6 bases). The CDR3 DNA reads as TGTGCCAGCAGCTTAGTGGGACACGCTAATGAAAAACTGTTTTTT. This translates into CASSLVGHANEKLFF.